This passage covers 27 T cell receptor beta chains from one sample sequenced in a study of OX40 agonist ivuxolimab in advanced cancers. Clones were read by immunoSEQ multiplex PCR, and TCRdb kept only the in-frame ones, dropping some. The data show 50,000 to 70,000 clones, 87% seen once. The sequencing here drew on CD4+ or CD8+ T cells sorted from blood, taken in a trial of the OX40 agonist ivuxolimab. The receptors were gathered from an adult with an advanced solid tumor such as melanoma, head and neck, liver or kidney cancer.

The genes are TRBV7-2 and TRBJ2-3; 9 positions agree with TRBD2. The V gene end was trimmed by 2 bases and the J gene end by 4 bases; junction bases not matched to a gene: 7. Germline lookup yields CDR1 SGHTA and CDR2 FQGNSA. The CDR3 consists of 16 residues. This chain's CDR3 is CASSLSRGGAADTQYF. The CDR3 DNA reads TGTGCCAGCAGCTTATCGCGCGGGGGGGCGGCAGATACGCAGTATTTT.

CDR3: CASSSRLAGAQYNEQFF. The DNA of the CDR3 is TGTGCCAGCAGCTCAAGACTAGCGGGCGCCCAATACAATGAGCAGTTCTTC. This chain joins TRBV5-4 and TRBJ2-1, with 10 bases fitting TRBD2. Trimming at V came to 3 bases and at J to 4 bases, leaving 10 bases not matched to a gene. The CDR3 sequence is 17 residues long. CDR1 and CDR2 from the germline V gene are SGHNT and YYREEE (reference sequence).

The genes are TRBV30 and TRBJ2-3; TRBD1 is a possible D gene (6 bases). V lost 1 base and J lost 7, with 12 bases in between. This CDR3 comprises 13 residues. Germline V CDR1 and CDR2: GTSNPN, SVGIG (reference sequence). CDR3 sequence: CAWSGTGRNTQYF. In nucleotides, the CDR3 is TGTGCCTGGAGTGGCACAGGGAGAAATACGCAGTATTTT. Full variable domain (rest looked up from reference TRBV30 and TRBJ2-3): SQTIHQWPATLVQPVGSPLSLECTVEGTSNPNLYWYRQAAGRGLQLLFYSVGIGQISSEVPQNLSASRPQDRQFILSSKKLLLSDSGFYLCAWSGTGRNTQYFGPGTRLTVL.

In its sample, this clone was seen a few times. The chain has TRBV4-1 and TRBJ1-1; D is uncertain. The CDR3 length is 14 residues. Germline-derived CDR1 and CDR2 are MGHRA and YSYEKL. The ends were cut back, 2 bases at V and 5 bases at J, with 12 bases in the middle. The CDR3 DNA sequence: TGCGCCAGCAGCCAATCAGACGTGTGGACTGAAGCTTTCTTT. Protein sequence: CASSQSDVWTEAFF.

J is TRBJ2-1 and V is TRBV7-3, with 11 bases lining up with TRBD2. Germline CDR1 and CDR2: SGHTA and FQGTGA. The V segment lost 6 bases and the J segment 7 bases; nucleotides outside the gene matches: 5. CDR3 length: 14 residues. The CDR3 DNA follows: TGTGCCAGCAGTAGGACTAGCGGGTTAAATGAGCAGTTCTTC. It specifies CASSRTSGLNEQFF.

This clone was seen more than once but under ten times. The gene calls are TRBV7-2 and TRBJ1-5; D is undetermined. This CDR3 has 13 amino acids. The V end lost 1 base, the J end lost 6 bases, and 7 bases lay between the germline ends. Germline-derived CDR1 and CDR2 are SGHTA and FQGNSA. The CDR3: CASSLVPGQPQHF. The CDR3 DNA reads TGTGCCAGCAGCTTAGTTCCGGGTCAGCCCCAGCATTTT.

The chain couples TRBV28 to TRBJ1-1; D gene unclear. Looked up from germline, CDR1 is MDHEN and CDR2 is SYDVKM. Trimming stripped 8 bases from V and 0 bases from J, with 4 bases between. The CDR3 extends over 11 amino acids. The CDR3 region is CASQMNTEAFF. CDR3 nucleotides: TGTGCCAGCCAGATGAACACTGAAGCTTTCTTT.

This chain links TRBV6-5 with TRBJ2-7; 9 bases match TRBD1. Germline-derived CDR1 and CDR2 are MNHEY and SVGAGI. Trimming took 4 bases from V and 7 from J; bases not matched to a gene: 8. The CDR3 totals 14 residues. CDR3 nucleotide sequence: TGTGCCAGCAGTTCCGGGACAGGGAGGAGAGAGCAGTACTTC. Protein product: CASSSGTGRREQYF.

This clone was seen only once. This CDR3 reads CASSPPGVSNQPQHF. In nucleotides, the CDR3 is TGTGCCAGCAGCCCCCCGGGGGTTAGCAATCAGCCCCAGCATTTT. The chain carries TRBV5-4 and TRBJ1-5, with a tentative D call TRBD1 (5 bases). CDR1 and CDR2 (germline): SGHNT, YYREEE (reference sequence). Trimming shortened V by 4 bases and J by 0 bases, and 11 bases separated the two germline ends. CDR3 size: 15 residues. Looking up the rest from reference TRBV5-4 and TRBJ1-5 gives the full variable domain: ETGVTQSPTHLIKTRGQQVTLRCSSQSGHNTVSWYQQALGQGPQFIFQYYREEENGRGNFPPRFSGLQFPNYSSELNVNALELDDSALYLCASSPPGVSNQPQHFGDGTRLSIL.

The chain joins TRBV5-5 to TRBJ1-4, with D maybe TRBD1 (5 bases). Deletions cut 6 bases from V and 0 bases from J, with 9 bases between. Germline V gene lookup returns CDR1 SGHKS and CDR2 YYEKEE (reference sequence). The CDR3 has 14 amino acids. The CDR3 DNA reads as TGTGCCAGCAACGCGGGGGCAACTAATGAAAAACTGTTTTTT. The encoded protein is CASNAGATNEKLFF.

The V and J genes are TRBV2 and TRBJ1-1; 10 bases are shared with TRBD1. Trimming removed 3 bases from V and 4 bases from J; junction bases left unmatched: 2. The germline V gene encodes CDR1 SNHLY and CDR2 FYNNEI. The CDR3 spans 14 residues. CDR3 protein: CASSDGDRGTEAFF. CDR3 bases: TGTGCCAGCAGTGACGGGGACAGGGGCACTGAAGCTTTCTTT.

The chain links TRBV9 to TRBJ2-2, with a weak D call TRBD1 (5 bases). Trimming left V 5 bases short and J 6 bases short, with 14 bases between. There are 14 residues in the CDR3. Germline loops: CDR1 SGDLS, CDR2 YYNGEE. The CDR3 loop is CASSLGRVSGELFF. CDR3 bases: TGTGCCAGCAGTTTGGGCAGGGTGTCCGGGGAGCTGTTTTTT.

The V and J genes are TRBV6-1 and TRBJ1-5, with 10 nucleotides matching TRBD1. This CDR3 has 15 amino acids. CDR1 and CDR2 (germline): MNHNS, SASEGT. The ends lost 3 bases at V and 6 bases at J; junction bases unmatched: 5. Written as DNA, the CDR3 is TGTGCCAGCAGTGACATGGGACAGGGGCCTCAGCCCCAGCATTTT. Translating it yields CASSDMGQGPQPQHF.

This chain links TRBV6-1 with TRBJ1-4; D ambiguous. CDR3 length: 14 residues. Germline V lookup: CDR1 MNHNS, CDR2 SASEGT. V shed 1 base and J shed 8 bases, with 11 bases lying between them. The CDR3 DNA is TGTGCCAGCAGTGAAGGGTTCTTAGGAGAAAAACTGTTTTTT. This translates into CASSEGFLGEKLFF.

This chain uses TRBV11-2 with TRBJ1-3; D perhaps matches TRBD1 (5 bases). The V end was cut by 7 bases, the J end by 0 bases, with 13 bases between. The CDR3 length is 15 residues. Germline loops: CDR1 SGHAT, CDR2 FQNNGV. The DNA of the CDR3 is TGTGCCAGCACGCTTGGTGGGGGCTCTGGAAACACCATATATTTT. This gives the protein CASTLGGGSGNTIYF.

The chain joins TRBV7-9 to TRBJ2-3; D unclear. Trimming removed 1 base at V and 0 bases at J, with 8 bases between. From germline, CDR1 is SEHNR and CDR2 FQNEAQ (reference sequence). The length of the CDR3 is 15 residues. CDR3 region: CASSLGGQSTDTQYF. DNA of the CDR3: TGTGCCAGCAGCTTAGGAGGCCAAAGCACAGATACGCAGTATTTT.

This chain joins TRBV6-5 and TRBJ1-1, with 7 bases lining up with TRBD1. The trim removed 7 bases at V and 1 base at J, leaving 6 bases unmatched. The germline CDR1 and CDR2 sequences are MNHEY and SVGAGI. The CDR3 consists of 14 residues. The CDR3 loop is CASNPTGRNTEAFF. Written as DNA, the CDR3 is TGTGCCAGCAACCCGACAGGGCGGAACACTGAAGCTTTCTTT.

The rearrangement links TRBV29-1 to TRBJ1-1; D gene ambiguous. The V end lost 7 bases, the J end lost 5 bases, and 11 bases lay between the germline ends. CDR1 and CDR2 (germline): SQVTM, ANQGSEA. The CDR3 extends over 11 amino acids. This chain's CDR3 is CSAQAGTEAFF. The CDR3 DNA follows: TGCAGCGCGCAAGCCGGGACTGAAGCTTTCTTT.

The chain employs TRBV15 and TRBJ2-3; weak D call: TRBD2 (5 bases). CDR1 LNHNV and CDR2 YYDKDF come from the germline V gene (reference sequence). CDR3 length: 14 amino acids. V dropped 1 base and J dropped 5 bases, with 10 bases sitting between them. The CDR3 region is CATSRVTSQDTQYF. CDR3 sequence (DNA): TGTGCCACCAGCAGAGTTACTAGTCAAGATACGCAGTATTTT.

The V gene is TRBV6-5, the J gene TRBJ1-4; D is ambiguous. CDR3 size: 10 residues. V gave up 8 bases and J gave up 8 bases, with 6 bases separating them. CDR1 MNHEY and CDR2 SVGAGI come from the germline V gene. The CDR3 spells CASGWEKLFF. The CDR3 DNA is TGTGCCAGCGGGTGGGAAAAACTGTTTTTT.

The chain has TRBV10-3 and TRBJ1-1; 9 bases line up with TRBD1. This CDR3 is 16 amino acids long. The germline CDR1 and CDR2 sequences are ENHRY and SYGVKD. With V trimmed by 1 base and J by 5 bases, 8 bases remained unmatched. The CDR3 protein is CAISEYRGRDGTEAFF. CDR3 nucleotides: TGTGCCATCAGTGAGTACAGGGGGCGGGATGGGACTGAAGCTTTCTTT.

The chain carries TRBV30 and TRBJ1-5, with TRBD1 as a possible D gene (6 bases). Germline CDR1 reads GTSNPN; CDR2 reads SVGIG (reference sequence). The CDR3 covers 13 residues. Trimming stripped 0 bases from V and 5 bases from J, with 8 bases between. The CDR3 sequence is CAWSVQGDQPQHF. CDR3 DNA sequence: TGTGCCTGGAGTGTACAGGGTGATCAGCCCCAGCATTTT. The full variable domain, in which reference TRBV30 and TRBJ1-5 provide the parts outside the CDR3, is SQTIHQWPATLVQPVGSPLSLECTVEGTSNPNLYWYRQAAGRGLQLLFYSVGIGQISSEVPQNLSASRPQDRQFILSSKKLLLSDSGFYLCAWSVQGDQPQHFGDGTRLSIL.

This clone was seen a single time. The CDR3, as DNA: TGTGCCAGCAGCTCTTCTTATACAGGGGACGAGCAGTACTTC. It specifies CASSSSYTGDEQYF. The chain recombines TRBV7-2 with TRBJ2-7; 7 bases fit TRBD1. CDR1 is SGHTA, CDR2 FQGNSA, per germline. J was trimmed by 5 bases and V by 4 bases; bases with no gene match: 8. This CDR3 comprises 14 residues.

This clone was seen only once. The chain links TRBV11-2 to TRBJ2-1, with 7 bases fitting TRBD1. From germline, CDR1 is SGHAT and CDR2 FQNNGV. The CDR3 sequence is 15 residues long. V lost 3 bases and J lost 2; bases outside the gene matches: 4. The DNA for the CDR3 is TGTGCCAGCAGCTTGGGGCAGGGGGCCTACAATGAGCAGTTCTTC. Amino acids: CASSLGQGAYNEQFF.

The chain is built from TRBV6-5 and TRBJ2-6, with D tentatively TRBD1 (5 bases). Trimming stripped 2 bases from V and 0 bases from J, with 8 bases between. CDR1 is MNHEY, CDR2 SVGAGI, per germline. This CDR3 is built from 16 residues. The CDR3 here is CASSYRQISGANVLTF. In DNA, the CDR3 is TGTGCCAGCAGTTACCGACAGATCTCTGGGGCCAACGTCCTGACTTTC.

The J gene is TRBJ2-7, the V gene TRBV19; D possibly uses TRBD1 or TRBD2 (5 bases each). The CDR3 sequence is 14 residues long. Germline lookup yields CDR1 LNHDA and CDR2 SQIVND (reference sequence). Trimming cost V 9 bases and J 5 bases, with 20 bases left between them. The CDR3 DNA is TGTGCCAGCACCCCCAGGGACCGGAAGGACGAGCAGTACTTC. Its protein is CASTPRDRKDEQYF.

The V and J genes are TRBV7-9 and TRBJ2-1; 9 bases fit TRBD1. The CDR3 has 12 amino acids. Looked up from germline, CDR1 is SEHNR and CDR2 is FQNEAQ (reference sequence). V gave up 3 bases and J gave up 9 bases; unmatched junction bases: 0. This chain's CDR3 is CASSLTGGEQFF. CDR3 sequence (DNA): TGTGCCAGCAGCTTGACAGGGGGTGAGCAGTTCTTC.